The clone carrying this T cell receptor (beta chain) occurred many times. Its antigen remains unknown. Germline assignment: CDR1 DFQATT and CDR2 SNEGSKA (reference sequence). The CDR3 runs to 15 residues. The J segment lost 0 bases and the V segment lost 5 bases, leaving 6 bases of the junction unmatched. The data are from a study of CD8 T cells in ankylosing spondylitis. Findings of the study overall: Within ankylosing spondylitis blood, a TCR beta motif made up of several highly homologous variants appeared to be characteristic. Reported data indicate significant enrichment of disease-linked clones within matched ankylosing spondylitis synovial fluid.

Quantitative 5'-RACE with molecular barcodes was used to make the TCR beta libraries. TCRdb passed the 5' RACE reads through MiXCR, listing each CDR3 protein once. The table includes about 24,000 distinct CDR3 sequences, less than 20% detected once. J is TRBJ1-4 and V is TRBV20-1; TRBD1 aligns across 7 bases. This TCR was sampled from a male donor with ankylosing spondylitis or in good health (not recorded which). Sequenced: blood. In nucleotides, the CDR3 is TGCAGTGCTCCGGGGACAGCTGCAACTAATGAAAAACTGTTTTTT. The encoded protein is CSAPGTAATNEKLFF.